The 17 T cell receptor beta chains below come from one sample, sequenced in a study of blood T cell repertoires in COVID-19. Assay: immunoSEQ multiplex PCR; the TCRdb copy retains only in-frame clones and omits some. The sample consists of 250,000 to 350,000 clones, around 91% of them appearing once. What was sequenced was PBMCs or T cells enriched from blood (not recorded which). Receptor source: a woman between 18 and 29 years old who had recovered from COVID-19.

This rearrangement joins TRBV5-1 to TRBJ1-4; D perhaps matches TRBD1 (6 bases). Trimming pared 5 bases from V and 4 bases from J, leaving 12 bases between. CDR1 and CDR2 (germline): SGHRS, YFSETQ. This CDR3 has 14 amino acids. CDR3 DNA sequence: TGCGCCAGCAGTGTGGACAGCCTTAATGAAAAACTGTTTTTT. The encoded protein is CASSVDSLNEKLFF.

The V and J genes are TRBV7-9 and TRBJ1-6, with D possibly being TRBD1 (6 bases). With 5 bases removed from V and 5 bases from J, the gap between germline ends came to 16 bases. The CDR3 covers 16 residues. Germline-derived CDR1 and CDR2 are SEHNR and FQNEAQ (reference sequence). This chain's CDR3 is CASSPRGGQNNSPLHF. In nucleotides, the CDR3 is TGTGCCAGCAGCCCAAGAGGAGGACAGAATAATTCACCCCTCCACTTT.

The V and J genes are TRBV11-2 and TRBJ2-2; D is uncertain. Germline loops: CDR1 SGHAT, CDR2 FQNNGV. The CDR3 contains 15 residues. V was cut by 1 base and J by 4 bases, with 10 bases left in between. The CDR3 coding sequence is TGTGCCAGCAGCTTAGTCATAACGGGCACCGGGGAGCTGTTTTTT. Encoded protein: CASSLVITGTGELFF.

The chain uses TRBV27 and TRBJ1-1; D is possibly TRBD1 (6 bases). CDR3 size: 15 residues. Trimming took off 3 bases at V and 1 base at J, with 12 bases between the two ends. Germline CDR1 reads MNHEY; CDR2 reads SMNVEV (reference sequence). The CDR3 spells CASSFGEGENTEAFF. The DNA for the CDR3 is TGTGCCAGCAGTTTTGGCGAGGGGGAGAACACTGAAGCTTTCTTT.

J is TRBJ2-2 and V is TRBV6-2 or TRBV6-3; D is possibly TRBD1 (5 bases). Germline CDR1 reads MNHEY; CDR2 reads SVGEGT. Trimming took off 3 bases at V and 7 bases at J, with 12 bases between the two ends. The CDR3 length is 14 residues. CDR3 bases: TGTGCCAGCAGTTATCGCAGGGTTAACGGGGAGCTGTTTTTT. It codes for CASSYRRVNGELFF.

J is TRBJ2-7 and V is TRBV7-8, with a weak D call TRBD2 (5 bases). From germline, CDR1 is SGHVS and CDR2 FQNEAQ. Deletions cut 5 bases from V and 2 bases from J, with 10 bases between. CDR3 length: 13 residues. The CDR3 bases are TGTGCCAGCAGCCCTCCGAGGGCCTACGAGCAGTACTTC. This codes for CASSPPRAYEQYF.

This clone was picked up one time. The rearrangement uses TRBV5-1 and TRBJ1-5, with a weak D call TRBD1 (5 bases). V was cut by 2 bases and J by 0 bases, with 12 bases left in between. The length of the CDR3 is 16 residues. Per the germline V gene, CDR1 is SGHRS and CDR2 is YFSETQ. In DNA, the CDR3 is TGCGCCAGCAGCTTTCTCCCAGGGTTTAGCAATCAGCCCCAGCATTTT. Its translation is CASSFLPGFSNQPQHF.

In regard to this clone: Other DNA sequences in the same sample also yield this CDR3. The genes are TRBV7-3 and TRBJ1-1; unclear D gene. CDR1 and CDR2 from the germline V gene are SGHTA and FQGTGA. Trimming took 4 bases from V and 1 from J, leaving 7 bases between them. The CDR3 is 13 residues long. CDR3: CASSSQWNTEAFF. The CDR3 DNA reads TGTGCCAGCAGCTCTCAGTGGAACACTGAAGCTTTCTTT.

This clone was observed a single time. The rearrangement links TRBV4-1 to TRBJ2-5, with 7 bases fitting TRBD1. CDR3 length: 15 amino acids. CDR1 MGHRA and CDR2 YSYEKL come from the germline V gene. The V and J ends lost 1 base and 2 bases, in that order; junction bases with no gene match: 4. The CDR3 DNA is TGCGCCAGCAGCCAAGTAGACAGGGTTCAAGAGACCCAGTACTTC. Translating gives CASSQVDRVQETQYF.

The rearrangement uses TRBV7-2 and TRBJ2-3; TRBD2 aligns across 11 bases. Trimming cost V 5 bases and J 1 base; bases outside gene matches: 8. The length of the CDR3 is 17 residues. CDR1 and CDR2 from the germline V gene are SGHTA and FQGNSA. The CDR3 loop is CASSTPLGLAGTDTQYF. CDR3 nucleotide sequence: TGTGCCAGCAGCACCCCCTTGGGACTAGCGGGCACAGATACGCAGTATTTT. The full variable domain, completed using reference TRBV7-2 and TRBJ2-3, is GAGVSQSPSNKVTEKGKDVELRCDPISGHTALYWYRQSLGQGLEFLIYFQGNSAPDKSGLPSDRFSAERTGGSVSTLTIQRTQQEDSAVYLCASSTPLGLAGTDTQYFGPGTRLTVL.

The V gene is TRBV7-9, the J gene TRBJ2-3; 9 nucleotides match TRBD2. The CDR3 is 16 residues long. Germline V CDR1 and CDR2: SEHNR, FQNEAQ (reference sequence). V lost 5 bases, J lost 2 bases, and 8 bases stayed unmatched. The CDR3 sequence: CASSTERGANTDTQYF. The CDR3 DNA follows: TGTGCCAGCAGCACCGAGCGGGGGGCGAACACAGATACGCAGTATTTT.

The chain couples TRBV28 to TRBJ1-2; D might be TRBD1 (5 bases). Trimming removed 7 bases from V and 6 bases from J, with 18 bases in between. The germline gives CDR1 MDHEN, CDR2 SYDVKM. This CDR3 contains 14 residues. The CDR3 DNA reads TGTGCCAGCATCCCCTTGGCCAGGGTCAATGGCTACACCTTC. Its protein is CASIPLARVNGYTF.

Of note for this clone: One end of the junction fails to match germline, which may point to a read error. The V gene is TRBV6-1, the J gene TRBJ2-1; D may be TRBD2 (7 bases). CDR3 size: 17 residues. In germline, CDR1 is MNHNS, CDR2 SASEGT. The CDR3 region is CASSEAIRGGAYNEQFF. Written as DNA, the CDR3 is TGTGCCAGCAGTGAAGCGATTAGGGGGGGGGCCTATAATGAGCAGTTCTTC.

This chain connects TRBV2 to TRBJ1-6; TRBD1 matches 11 bases. There are 16 residues in the CDR3. Germline lookup yields CDR1 SNHLY and CDR2 FYNNEI. J gave up 10 bases and V 6 bases, and 11 bases lay outside the gene matches. In DNA form, the CDR3 reads TGTGCCAGCAGCGTTAAGAGAGGGACAGGGGGATCACCCCTCCACTTT. Encoded protein: CASSVKRGTGGSPLHF.

This clone was detected only a few times. The rearrangement joins TRBV28 to TRBJ1-2; 10 nucleotides align to TRBD1. Germline V gene lookup returns CDR1 MDHEN and CDR2 SYDVKM. Unmatched junction bases numbered 16, after V lost 2 bases and J lost 7 bases. This CDR3 region has 18 residues. The CDR3 loop is CASSLPAFASWTGGGYTF. CDR3 nucleotide sequence: TGTGCCAGCAGTTTACCCGCCTTCGCCTCCTGGACAGGGGGTGGCTACACCTTC.

The chain couples TRBV5-1 to TRBJ1-1; TRBD1 aligns across 9 bases. CDR3 length: 15 amino acids. Germline CDR1 is SGHRS and CDR2 is YFSETQ. Trimming at V came to 4 bases and at J to 4 bases, leaving 8 bases not matched to a gene. The CDR3 bases are TGCGCCAGCAGCCTTACAGGGGGCGAGGGCACTGAAGCTTTCTTT. Residues: CASSLTGGEGTEAFF.

The chain has TRBV2 and TRBJ1-1; tentatively, D is TRBD1 (5 bases). There are 14 residues in the CDR3. Per the germline V gene, CDR1 is SNHLY and CDR2 is FYNNEI. Trimming stripped 2 bases from V and 1 base from J, with 8 bases between. Here the CDR3 DNA reads TGTGCCAGCAGTGAATGGCAGGGGAACACTGAAGCTTTCTTT. Its translation is CASSEWQGNTEAFF.